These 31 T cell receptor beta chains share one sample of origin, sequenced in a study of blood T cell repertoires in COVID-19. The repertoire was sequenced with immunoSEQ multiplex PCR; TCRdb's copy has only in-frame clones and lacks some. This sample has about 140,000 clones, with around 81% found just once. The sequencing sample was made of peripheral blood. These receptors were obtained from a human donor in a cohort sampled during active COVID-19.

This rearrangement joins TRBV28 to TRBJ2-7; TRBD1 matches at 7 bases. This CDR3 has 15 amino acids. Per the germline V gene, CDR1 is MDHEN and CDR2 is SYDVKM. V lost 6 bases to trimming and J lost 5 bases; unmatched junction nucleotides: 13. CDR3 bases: TGTGCCAGCAGGGGCCCGGCAGGGGGTGTCCACGAGCAGTACTTC. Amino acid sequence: CASRGPAGGVHEQYF.

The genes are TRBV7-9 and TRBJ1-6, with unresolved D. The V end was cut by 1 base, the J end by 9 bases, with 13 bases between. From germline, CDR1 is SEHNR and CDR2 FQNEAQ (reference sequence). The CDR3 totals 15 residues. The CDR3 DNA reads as TGTGCCAGCAGCTTAGTGATCACCACGGGTTCACCCCTCCACTTT. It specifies CASSLVITTGSPLHF.

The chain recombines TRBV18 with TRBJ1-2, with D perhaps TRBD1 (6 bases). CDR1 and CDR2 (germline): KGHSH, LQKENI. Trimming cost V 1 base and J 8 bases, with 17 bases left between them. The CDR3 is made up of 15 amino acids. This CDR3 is CASSPRTGHISGYTF. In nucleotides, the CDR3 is TGTGCCAGCTCACCACGGACGGGACACATTTCGGGCTACACCTTC. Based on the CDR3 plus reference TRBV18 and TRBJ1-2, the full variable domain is NAGVMQNPRHLVRRRGQEARLRCSPMKGHSHVYWYRQLPEEGLKFMVYLQKENIIDESGMPKERFSAEFPKEGPSILRIQQVVRGDSAAYFCASSPRTGHISGYTFGSGTRLTVV.

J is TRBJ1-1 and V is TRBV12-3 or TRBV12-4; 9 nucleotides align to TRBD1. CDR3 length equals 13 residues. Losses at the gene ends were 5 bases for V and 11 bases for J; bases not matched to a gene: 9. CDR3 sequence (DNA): TGTGCCAGCAGTCCCAACAGGGGGCGGATGGCTTTCTTT. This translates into CASSPNRGRMAFF.

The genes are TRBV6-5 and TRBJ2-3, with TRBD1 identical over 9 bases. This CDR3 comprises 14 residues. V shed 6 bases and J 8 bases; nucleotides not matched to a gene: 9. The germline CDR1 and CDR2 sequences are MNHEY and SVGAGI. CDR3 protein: CASRTDRGKRTQYF. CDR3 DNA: TGTGCCAGCAGGACGGACAGGGGAAAACGTACGCAGTATTTT.

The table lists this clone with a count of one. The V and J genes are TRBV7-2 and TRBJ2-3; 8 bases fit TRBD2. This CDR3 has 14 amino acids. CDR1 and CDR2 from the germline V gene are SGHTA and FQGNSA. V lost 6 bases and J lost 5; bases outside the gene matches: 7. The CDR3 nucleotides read TGTGCCAGCAGGGACACTAGCGGCCTAGATACGCAGTATTTT. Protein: CASRDTSGLDTQYF.

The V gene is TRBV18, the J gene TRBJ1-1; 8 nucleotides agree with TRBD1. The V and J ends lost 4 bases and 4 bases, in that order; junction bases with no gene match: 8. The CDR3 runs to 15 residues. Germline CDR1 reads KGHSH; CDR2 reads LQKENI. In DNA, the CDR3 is TGTGCCAGCTCACGTCAGACAGGGGCGAGCACTGAAGCTTTCTTT. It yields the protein CASSRQTGASTEAFF.

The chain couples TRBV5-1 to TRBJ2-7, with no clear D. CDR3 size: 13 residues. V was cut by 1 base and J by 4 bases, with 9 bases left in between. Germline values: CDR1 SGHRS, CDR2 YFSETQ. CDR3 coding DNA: TGCGCCAGCAGCTTGTTAGGAGAATACGAGCAGTACTTC. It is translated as CASSLLGEYEQYF.

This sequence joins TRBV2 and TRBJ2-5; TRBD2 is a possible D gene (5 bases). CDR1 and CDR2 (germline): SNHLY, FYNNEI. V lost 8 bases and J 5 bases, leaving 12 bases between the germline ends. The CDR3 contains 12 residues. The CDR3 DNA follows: TGTGCCAGCGGCGGCCGAGGGGAGACCCAGTACTTC. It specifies CASGGRGETQYF.

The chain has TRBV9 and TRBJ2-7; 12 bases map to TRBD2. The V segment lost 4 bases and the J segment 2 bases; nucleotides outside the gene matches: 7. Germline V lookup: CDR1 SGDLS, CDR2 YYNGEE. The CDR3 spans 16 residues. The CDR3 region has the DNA TGTGCCAGCAGCCCTTCAGGACTAGCGGGACCCTACGAGCAGTACTTC. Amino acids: CASSPSGLAGPYEQYF.

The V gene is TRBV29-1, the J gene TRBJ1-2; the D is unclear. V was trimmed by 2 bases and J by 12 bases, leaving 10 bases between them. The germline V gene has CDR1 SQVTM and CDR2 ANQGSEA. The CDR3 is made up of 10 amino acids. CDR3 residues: CSVESGSNTF. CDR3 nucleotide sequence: TGCAGCGTTGAAAGCGGGAGCAACACCTTC.

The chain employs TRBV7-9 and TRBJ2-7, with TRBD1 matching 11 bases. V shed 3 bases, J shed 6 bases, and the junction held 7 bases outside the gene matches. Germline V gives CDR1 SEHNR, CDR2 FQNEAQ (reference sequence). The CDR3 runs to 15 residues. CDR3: CASSFGTGGKLEQYF. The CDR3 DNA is TGTGCCAGCAGCTTTGGGACAGGGGGAAAACTCGAGCAGTACTTC.

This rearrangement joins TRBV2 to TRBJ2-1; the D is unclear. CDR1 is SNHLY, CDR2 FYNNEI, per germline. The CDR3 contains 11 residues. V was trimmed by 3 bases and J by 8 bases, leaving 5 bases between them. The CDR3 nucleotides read TGTGCCAGCAGTGATAATGATGAGCAGTTCTTC. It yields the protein CASSDNDEQFF.

The CDR3 bases are TGTGCCAGCAGCCCGTCGACAGGGGCCACTGAAGCTTTCTTT. This gives the protein CASSPSTGATEAFF. This chain links TRBV25-1 with TRBJ1-1, with 8 bases matching TRBD1. Germline CDR1 reads MGHDK; CDR2 reads SYGVNS. The CDR3 covers 14 residues. Germline trimming cut 6 bases from V and 4 bases from J; bases unmatched to any gene: 7.

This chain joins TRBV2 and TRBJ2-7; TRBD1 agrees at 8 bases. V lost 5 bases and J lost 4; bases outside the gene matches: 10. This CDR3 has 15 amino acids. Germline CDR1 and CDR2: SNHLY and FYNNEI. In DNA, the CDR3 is TGTGCCAGCAGTACGGGGCGGACAGGGAGATACGAGCAGTACTTC. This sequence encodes CASSTGRTGRYEQYF.

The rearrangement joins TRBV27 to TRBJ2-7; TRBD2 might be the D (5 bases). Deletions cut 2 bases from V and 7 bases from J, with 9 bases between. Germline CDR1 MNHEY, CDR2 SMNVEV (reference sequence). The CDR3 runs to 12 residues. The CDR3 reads CASSLRTGEQYF. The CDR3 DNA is TGTGCCAGCAGTTTACGCACGGGGGAGCAGTACTTC.

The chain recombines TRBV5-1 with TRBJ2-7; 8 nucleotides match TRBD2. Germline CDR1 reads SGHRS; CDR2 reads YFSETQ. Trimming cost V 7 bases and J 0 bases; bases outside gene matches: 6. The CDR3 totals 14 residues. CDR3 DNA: TGCGCCAGCTGTACTAGCGGCAGCTCCTACGAGCAGTACTTC. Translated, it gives CASCTSGSSYEQYF.

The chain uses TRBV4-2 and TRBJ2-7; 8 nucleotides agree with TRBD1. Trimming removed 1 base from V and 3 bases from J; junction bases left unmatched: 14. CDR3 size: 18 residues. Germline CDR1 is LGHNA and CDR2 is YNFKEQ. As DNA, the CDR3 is TGTGCCAGCAGCCAAGGAAATCTAGGGGCAGGGGGCCGCTACGAGCAGTACTTC. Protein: CASSQGNLGAGGRYEQYF.

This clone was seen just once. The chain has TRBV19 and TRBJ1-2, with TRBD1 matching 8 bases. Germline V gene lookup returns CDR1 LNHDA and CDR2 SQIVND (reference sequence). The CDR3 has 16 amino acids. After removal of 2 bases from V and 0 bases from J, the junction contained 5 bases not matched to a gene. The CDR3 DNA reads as TGTGCCAGTAGTATACGGGCGACAGGGGCTAACTATGGCTACACCTTC. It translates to CASSIRATGANYGYTF.

The CDR3 sequence is CASSPRDRHQETQYF. The CDR3 region has the DNA TGTGCCAGCAGTCCCCGGGACAGGCACCAAGAGACCCAGTACTTC. The chain is built from TRBV9 and TRBJ2-5; TRBD1 matches at 8 bases. Germline CDR1 SGDLS, CDR2 YYNGEE. This CDR3 comprises 15 residues. J was trimmed by 0 bases and V by 5 bases; bases with no gene match: 6. The entire variable domain, with the rest obtained from reference TRBV9 and TRBJ2-5, is as follows: DSGVTQTPKHLITATGQRVTLRCSPRSGDLSVYWYQQSLDQGLQFLIQYYNGEERAKGNILERFSAQQFPDLHSELNLSSLELGDSALYFCASSPRDRHQETQYFGPGTRLLVL.

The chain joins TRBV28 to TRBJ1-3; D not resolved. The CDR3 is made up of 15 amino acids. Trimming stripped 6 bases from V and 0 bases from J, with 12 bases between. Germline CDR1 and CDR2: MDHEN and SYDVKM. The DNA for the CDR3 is TGTGCCAGCAGCTGGACTCTTAGCTCTGGAAACACCATATATTTT. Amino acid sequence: CASSWTLSSGNTIYF. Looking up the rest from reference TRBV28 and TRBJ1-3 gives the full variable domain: DVKVTQSSRYLVKRTGEKVFLECVQDMDHENMFWYRQDPGLGLRLIYFSYDVKMKEKGDIPEGYSVSREKKERFSLILESASTNQTSMYLCASSWTLSSGNTIYFGEGSWLTVV.

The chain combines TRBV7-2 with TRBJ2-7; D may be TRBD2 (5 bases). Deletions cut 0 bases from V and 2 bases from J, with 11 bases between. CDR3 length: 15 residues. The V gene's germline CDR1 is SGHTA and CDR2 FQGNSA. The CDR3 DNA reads TGTGCCAGCAGCTTAGCAGTTAGCGCGACCTACGAGCAGTACTTC. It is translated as CASSLAVSATYEQYF. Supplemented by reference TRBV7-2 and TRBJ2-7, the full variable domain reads GAGVSQSPSNKVTEKGKDVELRCDPISGHTALYWYRQSLGQGLEFLIYFQGNSAPDKSGLPSDRFSAERTGGSVSTLTIQRTQQEDSAVYLCASSLAVSATYEQYFGPGTRLTVT.

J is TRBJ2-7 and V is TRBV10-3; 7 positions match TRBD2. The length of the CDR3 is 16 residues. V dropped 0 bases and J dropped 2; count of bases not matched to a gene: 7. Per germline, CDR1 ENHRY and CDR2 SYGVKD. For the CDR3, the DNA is TGTGCCATCAGTGAGTCGGGCGGGAGTTTCGCCTACGAGCAGTACTTC. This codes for CAISESGGSFAYEQYF.

CDR3 sequence: CATSSGQGGNEKLFF. The CDR3 DNA is TGTGCCACCAGCAGTGGACAGGGTGGGAATGAAAAACTGTTTTTT. The genes are TRBV15 and TRBJ1-4; 8 positions agree with TRBD1. Losses at the gene ends were 3 bases for V and 5 bases for J; bases not matched to a gene: 5. Germline V CDR1 and CDR2: LNHNV, YYDKDF (reference sequence). The CDR3 has 15 residues.

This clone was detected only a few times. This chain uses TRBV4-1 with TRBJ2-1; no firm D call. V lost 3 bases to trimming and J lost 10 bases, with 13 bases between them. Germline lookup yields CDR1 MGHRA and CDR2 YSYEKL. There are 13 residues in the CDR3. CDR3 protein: CASSHGVWLEQFF. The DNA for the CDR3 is TGCGCCAGCAGCCACGGAGTATGGCTGGAGCAGTTCTTC.

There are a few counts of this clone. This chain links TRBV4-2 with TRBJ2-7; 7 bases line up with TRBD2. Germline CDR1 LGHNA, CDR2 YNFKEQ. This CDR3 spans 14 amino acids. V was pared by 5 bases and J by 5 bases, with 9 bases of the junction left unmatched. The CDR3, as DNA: TGTGCCAGCAGCACGGGCGGGAGTGGGAACGAGCAGTACTTC. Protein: CASSTGGSGNEQYF.

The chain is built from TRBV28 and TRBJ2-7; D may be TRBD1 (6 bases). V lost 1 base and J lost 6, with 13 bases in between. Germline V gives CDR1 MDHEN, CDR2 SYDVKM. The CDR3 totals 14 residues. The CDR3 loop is CASSLSQGLIEQYF. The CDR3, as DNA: TGTGCCAGCAGTTTATCACAGGGTCTGATCGAGCAGTACTTC.

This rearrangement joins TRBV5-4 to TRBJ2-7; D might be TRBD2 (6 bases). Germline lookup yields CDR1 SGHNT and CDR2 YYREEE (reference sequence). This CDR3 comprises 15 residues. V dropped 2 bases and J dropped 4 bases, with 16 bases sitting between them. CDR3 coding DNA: TGTGCCAGCAGCTTATCTGGGACTGCGGCATACGAGCAGTACTTC. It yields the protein CASSLSGTAAYEQYF.

CDR3 protein: CASRRTSGGEQYF. CDR3 DNA sequence: TGTGCCAGCAGGCGGACTAGCGGGGGCGAGCAGTACTTC. The chain couples TRBV6-5 to TRBJ2-7; 13 bases match TRBD2. The CDR3 runs 13 residues. After removal of 6 bases from V and 6 bases from J, the junction contained 2 bases not matched to a gene. CDR1 is MNHEY and CDR2 is SVGAGI in the germline V gene.

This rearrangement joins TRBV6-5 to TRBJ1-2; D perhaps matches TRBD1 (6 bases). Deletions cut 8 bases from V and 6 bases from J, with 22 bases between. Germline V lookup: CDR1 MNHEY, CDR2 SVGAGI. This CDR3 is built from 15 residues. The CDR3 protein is CASYLPGTSVNGYTF. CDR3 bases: TGTGCCAGCTACCTCCCCGGGACATCTGTCAATGGCTACACCTTC.

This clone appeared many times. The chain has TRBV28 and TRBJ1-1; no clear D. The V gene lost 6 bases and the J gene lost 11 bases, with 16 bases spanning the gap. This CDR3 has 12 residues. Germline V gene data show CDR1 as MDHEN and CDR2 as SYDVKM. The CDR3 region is CASSDQIKRAFF. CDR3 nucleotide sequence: TGTGCCAGCAGCGACCAGATTAAGAGGGCTTTCTTT.